This T cell receptor beta chain was documented in a study of cytomegalovirus exposure and HLA in healthy donors. Overall study findings and caveats: Investigators reported 164 TCR beta chains as tied to cytomegalovirus.

Clones were read by immunoSEQ multiplex PCR, and TCRdb kept only the in-frame ones, dropping some. The repertoire holds 200,000 to 250,000 clones, with about nine tenths as singletons. This clone was recorded once. Its antigen is still unknown. V was trimmed by 1 base and J by 5 bases, leaving 14 bases between them. The CDR3 spans 15 residues. The germline V gene encodes CDR1 SEHNR and CDR2 FQNEAQ (reference sequence). Sequencing was performed on PBMCs. The sequence came from a woman aged 18-29 years in good health and CMV-seropositive. The chain uses TRBV7-9 and TRBJ2-5; D is possibly TRBD2 (6 bases). This CDR3 reads CASSLGTGVGETQYF. The CDR3 DNA is TGTGCCAGCAGCTTAGGAACGGGAGTAGGTGAGACCCAGTACTTC. The whole variable domain, filled in from reference TRBV7-9 and TRBJ2-5, reads DTGVSQNPRHKITKRGQNVTFRCDPISEHNRLYWYRQTLGQGPEFLTYFQNEAQLEKSRLLSDRFSAERPKGSFSTLEIQRTEQGDSAMYLCASSLGTGVGETQYFGPGTRLLVL.